Each of the 5 T cell receptor beta chains below was sequenced from the same sample in a study of PD-L1 blockade in urothelial cancer. Profiling relied on immunoSEQ multiplex PCR, and the TCRdb table lists in-frame clones only, not all of them. Of some 71,000 clones detected, 86% appear once; the ten largest clones hold approximately 15%. Time point denoted: pretreatment peripheral blood. This material consisted of PBMCs, taken around atezolizumab (anti-PD-L1) treatment. The receptors were gathered from a man aged 60 to 69 with urothelial cancer.

The chain employs TRBV7-9 and TRBJ1-4; TRBD1 aligns across 7 bases. Trimming cost V 4 bases and J 4 bases; bases outside gene matches: 12. Germline V gene lookup returns CDR1 SEHNR and CDR2 FQNEAQ (reference sequence). The CDR3 totals 17 residues. CDR3 loop: CASSSLRDSLYNEKLFF. CDR3 sequence (DNA): TGTGCCAGCAGCTCACTACGGGACAGCCTTTATAATGAAAAACTGTTTTTT.

The chain is built from TRBV5-1 and TRBJ2-2; 9 bases are a match to TRBD1. J gave up 2 bases and V 8 bases, and 7 bases lay outside the gene matches. Germline CDR1 is SGHRS and CDR2 is YFSETQ. The CDR3 loop spans 15 amino acids. Here the CDR3 reads CASYTGGANTGELFF. As DNA, the CDR3 is TGCGCCAGTTATACAGGGGGCGCCAACACCGGGGAGCTGTTTTTT.

This sequence joins TRBV18 and TRBJ1-6; 8 bases agree with TRBD1. Trimming removed 3 bases from V and 10 bases from J; junction bases left unmatched: 8. CDR1 and CDR2 from the germline V gene are KGHSH and LQKENI. This CDR3 spans 15 amino acids. This CDR3 is CASSPRQGRYSPLHF. The CDR3 nucleotides are TGTGCCAGCTCACCGAGACAGGGGAGGTACTCACCCCTCCACTTT.

The genes are TRBV28 and TRBJ1-4; weak D call: TRBD1 (6 bases). This CDR3 comprises 13 residues. Germline V CDR1 and CDR2: MDHEN, SYDVKM. Trimming took off 5 bases at V and 8 bases at J, with 12 bases between the two ends. CDR3 protein: CASSAGAAEKLFF. DNA of the CDR3: TGTGCCAGCAGTGCGGGGGCGGCCGAAAAACTGTTTTTT.

This sequence joins TRBV18 and TRBJ1-4, with D unresolved. CDR1 and CDR2 from the germline V gene are KGHSH and LQKENI. V was pared by 6 bases and J by 0 bases, with 5 bases between. The CDR3 loop spans 13 amino acids. In DNA, the CDR3 is TGTGCCAGCTCGCGTGCAACTAATGAAAAACTGTTTTTT. Amino acids: CASSRATNEKLFF. The whole variable domain, filled in from reference TRBV18 and TRBJ1-4, reads NAGVMQNPRHLVRRRGQEARLRCSPMKGHSHVYWYRQLPEEGLKFMVYLQKENIIDESGMPKERFSAEFPKEGPSILRIQQVVRGDSAAYFCASSRATNEKLFFGSGTQLSVL.